These 29 T cell receptor beta chains were sequenced from one sample in a study of T cells in tumors after PD-1 blockade. The data were produced by immunoSEQ multiplex PCR, yet TCRdb's version contains in-frame clones alone and is incomplete. The sample yields 60,000 to 75,000 clones, approximately 79% seen once. This material consisted of PBMCs, taken after anti-PD-1 treatment. The receptors were sampled from a human donor with basal cell carcinoma.

The V and J genes are TRBV9 and TRBJ1-4; 9 bases agree with TRBD1. Germline CDR1 SGDLS, CDR2 YYNGEE. The junction had 7 bases not matched to a gene; V was cut back by 4 bases and J by 6 bases. The CDR3 is 15 amino acids. DNA of the CDR3: TGTGCCAGCAGCTTCCGGGACAGGGATTATGAAAAACTGTTTTTT. Its translation: CASSFRDRDYEKLFF.

This clone has just a few counts. The chain is built from TRBV2 and TRBJ2-5, with 8 nucleotides matching TRBD2. In germline, CDR1 is SNHLY, CDR2 FYNNEI. V gave up 4 bases and J gave up 1 base; unmatched junction bases: 5. The CDR3 is 15 amino acids. CDR3 bases: TGTGCCAGCAGTGGTAGCGGGGCCCCCCAAGAGACCCAGTACTTC. This encodes CASSGSGAPQETQYF.

The gene calls are TRBV7-2 and TRBJ2-3; no reliable D call. Germline CDR1 and CDR2: SGHTA and FQGNSA. Trimming pared 3 bases from V and 3 bases from J, leaving 16 bases between. The CDR3 loop spans 16 amino acids. For the CDR3, the DNA is TGTGCCAGCAGCTTTGATCGGTCATTAGGGACAGATACGCAGTATTTT. Its protein product is CASSFDRSLGTDTQYF.

This sequence joins TRBV2 and TRBJ1-5; TRBD1 aligns across 9 bases. Trimming cost V 5 bases and J 4 bases; bases outside gene matches: 3. CDR1 and CDR2 from the germline V gene are SNHLY and FYNNEI. CDR3 length: 14 amino acids. The CDR3 sequence is CASSPGTGNQPQHF. As DNA, the CDR3 is TGTGCCAGCAGTCCCGGGACAGGGAATCAGCCCCAGCATTTT. Looking up the rest from reference TRBV2 and TRBJ1-5 gives the full variable domain: EPEVTQTPSHQVTQMGQEVILRCVPISNHLYFYWYRQILGQKVEFLVSFYNNEISEKSEIFDDQFSVERPDGSNFTLKIRSTKLEDSAMYFCASSPGTGNQPQHFGDGTRLSIL.

J is TRBJ2-7 and V is TRBV5-5; tentatively, D is TRBD2 (7 bases). CDR1 is SGHKS, CDR2 YYEKEE, per germline (reference sequence). The V end was cut by 3 bases, the J end by 2 bases, with 18 bases between. CDR3 size: 16 residues. The chain's CDR3 is CASSYRVGGGPYEQYF. For the CDR3, the DNA is TGTGCCAGCAGCTACCGAGTAGGCGGGGGCCCCTACGAGCAGTACTTC.

This rearrangement joins TRBV4-1 to TRBJ2-6; no firm D call. The V end lost 0 bases, the J end lost 0 bases, and 9 bases lay between the germline ends. Looked up from germline, CDR1 is MGHRA and CDR2 is YSYEKL. The CDR3 sequence is 17 residues long. CDR3 DNA sequence: TGCGCCAGCAGCCAAGATAGGCGTTTCTCTGGGGCCAACGTCCTGACTTTC. It specifies CASSQDRRFSGANVLTF.

This clone was picked up one time. The chain carries TRBV5-1 and TRBJ2-5; the match to TRBD2 covers 15 bases. CDR3 size: 18 residues. Germline V gene sequence: CDR1 SGHRS, CDR2 YFSETQ. V lost 0 bases to trimming and J lost 6 bases; unmatched junction nucleotides: 9. The CDR3 is CASSLATGLAGGRKTQYF. CDR3 nucleotides: TGCGCCAGCAGCTTGGCCACGGGACTAGCGGGGGGTCGGAAGACCCAGTACTTC.

The gene calls are TRBV6-5 and TRBJ2-7, with D unclear. Per the germline V gene, CDR1 is MNHEY and CDR2 is SVGAGI. The CDR3 spans 16 residues. With 0 bases removed from V and 0 bases from J, the gap between germline ends came to 12 bases. The CDR3 sequence is CASSYSQSLSSYEQYF. In DNA form, the CDR3 reads TGTGCCAGCAGTTACTCGCAAAGTCTTTCCTCCTACGAGCAGTACTTC.

This clone was counted between two and nine times. CDR3 DNA: TGTGCCAGCAGCTTAACAGGGGTGAGCTCCTATAATTCACCCCTCCACTTT. It yields the protein CASSLTGVSSYNSPLHF. The chain carries TRBV7-9 and TRBJ1-6, with 7 positions matching TRBD1. This CDR3 spans 17 amino acids. V was pared by 2 bases and J by 0 bases, with 4 bases of the junction left unmatched. CDR1 and CDR2 from the germline V gene are SEHNR and FQNEAQ (reference sequence).

This clone appeared once. The gene calls are TRBV23-1 and TRBJ2-2; 7 bases are a match to TRBD1. TRBV23-1 is noted as an ORF with a role that remains uncertain. CDR3 length equals 14 residues. The J segment lost 3 bases and the V segment lost 4 bases, leaving 2 bases of the junction unmatched. In DNA, the CDR3 is TGCGCCAGCAGTCCTGGGACAGACACCGGGGAGCTGTTTTTT. Encoded protein: CASSPGTDTGELFF.

This chain joins TRBV2 and TRBJ2-1, with 7 bases lining up with TRBD2. In germline, CDR1 is SNHLY, CDR2 FYNNEI. This CDR3 contains 16 residues. V shed 1 base and J 6 bases; nucleotides not matched to a gene: 9. This chain's CDR3 is CASSEGTSTVRNEQFF. DNA of the CDR3: TGTGCCAGCAGTGAAGGGACTAGTACGGTGCGCAATGAGCAGTTCTTC.

This clone was counted between two and nine times. The V call is TRBV7-9, the J call TRBJ2-7, with a tentative D call TRBD2 (7 bases). The germline V gene has CDR1 SEHNR and CDR2 FQNEAQ (reference sequence). Trimming removed 5 bases at V and 1 base at J, with 15 bases between. This CDR3 spans 15 amino acids. This CDR3 is CASSPRGGISYEQYF. The CDR3 DNA follows: TGTGCCAGCAGCCCAAGGGGGGGGATTTCCTACGAGCAGTACTTC. Drawing the rest from reference TRBV7-9 and TRBJ2-7, the complete variable domain is DTGVSQNPRHKITKRGQNVTFRCDPISEHNRLYWYRQTLGQGPEFLTYFQNEAQLEKSRLLSDRFSAERPKGSFSTLEIQRTEQGDSAMYLCASSPRGGISYEQYFGPGTRLTVT.

The chain is built from TRBV5-1 and TRBJ2-1, with 8 positions matching TRBD1. The V gene end was trimmed by 0 bases and the J gene end by 1 base; junction bases not matched to a gene: 12. Germline V CDR1 and CDR2: SGHRS, YFSETQ. This CDR3 region has 19 residues. CDR3 sequence reads: CASSLDRQGALRSYNEQFF. CDR3 sequence (DNA): TGCGCCAGCAGCTTGGATAGGCAGGGGGCCCTGAGGTCCTACAATGAGCAGTTCTTC.

The chain is built from TRBV6-6 and TRBJ2-7; 7 bases line up with TRBD1. The germline CDR1 and CDR2 sequences are MNHNY and SVGAGI (reference sequence). The CDR3 is made up of 16 amino acids. Losses at the gene ends were 5 bases for V and 4 bases for J; bases not matched to a gene: 14. The CDR3: CASSRQGNWGPYEQYF. CDR3 nucleotides: TGTGCCAGCAGTCGACAGGGAAATTGGGGTCCTTACGAGCAGTACTTC.

The rearrangement uses TRBV18 and TRBJ2-1, with D perhaps TRBD2 (6 bases). Germline V gene sequence: CDR1 KGHSH, CDR2 LQKENI. Trimming took off 0 bases at V and 5 bases at J, with 11 bases between the two ends. This CDR3 spans 15 amino acids. Here the CDR3 reads CASSPPDYYDNEQFF. CDR3 coding DNA: TGTGCCAGCTCACCACCGGACTACTATGACAATGAGCAGTTCTTC.

On this clone itself: Germline and junction disagree at one end, which may indicate a read error. The chain links TRBV3-1 (or the pseudogene TRBV3-2) to TRBJ1-2, with 8 bases that match TRBD1. Germline CDR1 and CDR2: LGHDT and YNNKEL (reference sequence). This CDR3 is 12 amino acids long. In nucleotides, the CDR3 is TGTGCCAGCAGCCAAGGGACAGGGAGATTCGCCTTC. Its translation is CASSQGTGRFAF.

There are a few counts of this clone. The chain carries TRBV5-6 and TRBJ1-1; D possibly corresponds to TRBD1 (6 bases). Germline CDR1 and CDR2: SGHDT and YYEEEE. CDR3 size: 12 residues. Between the trimmed V and J ends, which lost 4 bases and 3 bases, there was a span of 7 bases. Here the CDR3 DNA reads TGTGCCAGCAGCGCAGGGGACACTGAAGCTTTCTTT. The encoded protein is CASSAGDTEAFF.

The chain carries TRBV28 and TRBJ2-7; a weak D match, TRBD2 (6 bases). CDR3 length: 11 amino acids. The germline V gene encodes CDR1 MDHEN and CDR2 SYDVKM. Trimming shortened V by 3 bases and J by 6 bases, and 6 bases separated the two germline ends. CDR3: CASSLGGEQYF. CDR3 coding DNA: TGTGCCAGCAGTTTGGGGGGCGAGCAGTACTTC.

The rearrangement joins TRBV7-9 to TRBJ2-7; TRBD2 matches 9 bases. The CDR3 loop spans 16 amino acids. J gave up 4 bases and V 5 bases, and 12 bases lay outside the gene matches. Germline CDR1 SEHNR, CDR2 FQNEAQ (reference sequence). The CDR3 DNA follows: TGTGCCAGCAGCCCGAACCTCTTAGCGGGGGTTTACGAGCAGTACTTC. Its translation is CASSPNLLAGVYEQYF.

The chain uses TRBV5-8 and TRBJ1-1; 10 positions match TRBD1. V dropped 4 bases and J dropped 6; count of bases not matched to a gene: 15. The CDR3 contains 17 residues. Per the germline V gene, CDR1 is SGHTS and CDR2 is YDEGEE. The CDR3 DNA is TGTGCCAGCAGCCTCCGGGACAGGGGAGGTATTGTGTCTGAAGCTTTCTTT. It encodes CASSLRDRGGIVSEAFF.

This chain uses TRBV9 with TRBJ2-3; TRBD2 matches 10 bases. Per germline, CDR1 SGDLS and CDR2 YYNGEE. Trimming removed 0 bases from V and 6 bases from J; junction bases left unmatched: 7. This CDR3 has 16 amino acids. In nucleotides, the CDR3 is TGTGCCAGCAGCGTAGGGGCTAGCGGGGGTTGGGATACGCAGTATTTT. Its translation: CASSVGASGGWDTQYF.

The CDR3, as DNA: TGTGCCAGTAGTATCGCCGGGACAGGTGTCGTTTTTGAAAAACTGTTTTTT. Translation: CASSIAGTGVVFEKLFF. V is TRBV19 and J is TRBJ1-4; 8 nucleotides line up with TRBD1. There are 17 residues in the CDR3. The V gene end was trimmed by 3 bases and the J gene end by 7 bases; junction bases not matched to a gene: 13. The germline gives CDR1 LNHDA, CDR2 SQIVND (reference sequence).

In its sample, this clone was seen a few times. The CDR3 sequence is CASSLANEQYF. The CDR3 nucleotides read TGTGCCAGCAGCTTGGCGAACGAGCAGTACTTC. The genes are TRBV7-9 and TRBJ2-7; D is unclear. Deletions cut 3 bases from V and 5 bases from J, with 5 bases between. CDR3 length: 11 amino acids. Per germline, CDR1 SEHNR and CDR2 FQNEAQ (reference sequence). The full variable domain, in which reference TRBV7-9 and TRBJ2-7 provide the parts outside the CDR3, is DTGVSQNPRHKITKRGQNVTFRCDPISEHNRLYWYRQTLGQGPEFLTYFQNEAQLEKSRLLSDRFSAERPKGSFSTLEIQRTEQGDSAMYLCASSLANEQYFGPGTRLTVT.

This chain links TRBV10-2 with TRBJ2-4; no definite D call. The CDR3 is 11 amino acids. Trimming shortened V by 8 bases and J by 6 bases, and 8 bases separated the two germline ends. Germline-derived CDR1 and CDR2 are WSHSY and SAAADI. CDR3 protein: CASYSRNIQYF. DNA of the CDR3: TGCGCCAGCTACAGTCGAAACATTCAGTACTTC.

The rearrangement joins TRBV20-1 to TRBJ2-3, with 9 bases aligning to TRBD2. Germline CDR1 DFQATT, CDR2 SNEGSKA (reference sequence). This CDR3 is 14 amino acids long. Unmatched junction bases numbered 5, after V lost 3 bases and J lost 4 bases. CDR3 nucleotides: TGCAGTGCTAGTGCTAGCGGGGTTTCAGATACGCAGTATTTT. This translates into CSASASGVSDTQYF.

This clone was seen once. This sequence joins TRBV5-4 and TRBJ2-7, with D possibly matching TRBD2 (6 bases). V dropped 2 bases and J dropped 6 bases, with 12 bases sitting between them. The germline V gene has CDR1 SGHNT and CDR2 YYREEE (reference sequence). The CDR3 spans 13 residues. CDR3 in DNA: TGTGCCAGCAGCTTCAGGGAGGTTAGCGAGCAGTACTTC. Amino acid sequence: CASSFREVSEQYF.

The rearrangement joins TRBV5-4 to TRBJ1-3; 7 bases agree with TRBD1. The V segment lost 4 bases and the J segment 4 bases; nucleotides outside the gene matches: 5. The CDR3 extends over 14 amino acids. Germline CDR1 reads SGHNT; CDR2 reads YYREEE (reference sequence). For the CDR3, the DNA is TGTGCCAGCAGCCCCTCGGGACAGGGAAACACCATATATTTT. Encoded protein: CASSPSGQGNTIYF.

This chain uses TRBV5-4 with TRBJ2-1; D gene ambiguous. The length of the CDR3 is 15 residues. Germline CDR1 reads SGHNT; CDR2 reads YYREEE (reference sequence). Trimming removed 2 bases at V and 0 bases at J, with 9 bases between. The CDR3 spells CASSLEENSYNEQFF. The CDR3 DNA reads TGTGCCAGCAGCTTAGAGGAAAACTCCTACAATGAGCAGTTCTTC.

The chain has TRBV2 and TRBJ1-4; D might be TRBD1 (6 bases). Trimming removed 2 bases from V and 14 bases from J, with 15 bases in between. This CDR3 has 13 amino acids. Germline V gene data show CDR1 as SNHLY and CDR2 as FYNNEI. CDR3 DNA: TGTGCCAGCAGTGAAACAGGGCGAGGGGACCTGTTTTTT. Translation gives CASSETGRGDLFF.